One sample yielded the 29 T cell receptor beta chains listed below, sequenced in a study of cytomegalovirus exposure and HLA in healthy donors. PCR amplification relied on 60 Vbeta primers (plus 13 Jbeta primers). Assay used: immunoSEQ multiplex PCR; TCRdb lists only in-frame clones, some missing. The table lists more than 100,000 clones, 55% to 80% of them singletons. The sequenced material came from PBMCs. These receptors came from a woman in her thirties or forties in good health and CMV-seronegative.

The chain joins TRBV6-5 to TRBJ1-1; 7 bases match TRBD1. Germline V gives CDR1 MNHEY, CDR2 SVGAGI. Trimming cost V 6 bases and J 2 bases; bases outside gene matches: 9. The CDR3 has 15 amino acids. The CDR3 region has the DNA TGTGCCAGCAGGAGAACCGGGACAGCAAACACTGAAGCTTTCTTT. It is translated as CASRRTGTANTEAFF.

The chain combines TRBV29-1 with TRBJ1-1, with unresolved D. Trimming took 7 bases from V and 4 from J, leaving 13 bases between them. The germline gives CDR1 SQVTM, CDR2 ANQGSEA. The CDR3 contains 12 residues. The CDR3 nucleotides read TGCAGCGCCCTAGGAGGAAGCACTGAAGCTTTCTTT. Translating gives CSALGGSTEAFF.

The chain uses TRBV4-3 and TRBJ1-4; TRBD1 agrees at 9 bases. CDR1 and CDR2 from the germline V gene are LGHNA and YSLEER. The CDR3 is 18 residues long. Trimming at V came to 1 base and at J to 4 bases, leaving 10 bases not matched to a gene. For the CDR3, the DNA is TGCGCCAGCAGCCAAGTTAACAGGGGGCGCGGGCATAATGAAAAACTGTTTTTT. Protein sequence: CASSQVNRGRGHNEKLFF.

This clone turned up a few times. This chain connects TRBV5-1 to TRBJ2-7; 11 nucleotides match TRBD2. V shed 0 bases, J shed 0 bases, and the junction held 2 bases outside the gene matches. CDR3 length equals 16 residues. Looked up from germline, CDR1 is SGHRS and CDR2 is YFSETQ. CDR3 sequence reads: CASSLGTSGLSYEQYF. CDR3 DNA: TGCGCCAGCAGCTTGGGGACTAGCGGGCTCTCCTACGAGCAGTACTTC.

The chain employs TRBV6-1 and TRBJ1-1; possible D gene TRBD1, 5 bases. Trimming took off 4 bases at V and 1 base at J, with 16 bases between the two ends. The germline V gene has CDR1 MNHNS and CDR2 SASEGT. The CDR3 sequence is 16 residues long. Written as DNA, the CDR3 is TGTGCCAGCAGTGTCTCAGGGTTATTGGAGAACACTGAAGCTTTCTTT. Its protein is CASSVSGLLENTEAFF.

The V call is TRBV4-2, the J call TRBJ2-4; 9 bases fit TRBD1. J was trimmed by 6 bases and V by 1 base; bases with no gene match: 7. The CDR3 is made up of 16 amino acids. Germline lookup yields CDR1 LGHNA and CDR2 YNFKEQ. CDR3 protein: CASSQAGQGEGNIQYF. CDR3 DNA sequence: TGTGCCAGCAGCCAAGCGGGACAGGGAGAGGGAAACATTCAGTACTTC.

The sample holds one count of this clone. The V and J genes are TRBV7-9 and TRBJ2-7, with 7 bases identical to TRBD1. This CDR3 is built from 15 residues. Per germline, CDR1 SEHNR and CDR2 FQNEAQ (reference sequence). With 5 bases clipped from V and 3 bases from J, the junction kept 10 bases outside the gene matches. The CDR3 reads CASSPSHRGVYEQYF. The CDR3 DNA is TGTGCCAGCAGCCCCTCCCACAGGGGAGTCTACGAGCAGTACTTC.

CDR3 nucleotide sequence: TGCGCCAGCAGTTTCGACAGGGGACGACGTCTGAACACCGGGGAGCTGTTTTTT. This translates into CASSFDRGRRLNTGELFF. The chain carries TRBV5-1 and TRBJ2-2, with 8 bases identical to TRBD1. This CDR3 has 18 residues. The V and J ends lost 5 bases and 1 base, in that order; junction bases with no gene match: 13. Germline V gives CDR1 SGHRS, CDR2 YFSETQ.

V gene TRBV27 combines with J gene TRBJ2-7; possible D gene TRBD1, 5 bases. The CDR3 is 12 amino acids. CDR1 and CDR2 from the germline V gene are MNHEY and SMNVEV (reference sequence). V lost 6 bases and J 2 bases, leaving 8 bases between the germline ends. CDR3 loop: CASRRTPYEQYF. The CDR3 DNA reads as TGTGCCAGCAGGCGGACACCCTACGAGCAGTACTTC.

This clone was observed a few times. J is TRBJ1-1 and V is TRBV29-1; 10 bases line up with TRBD1. V gave up 6 bases and J gave up 5 bases; unmatched junction bases: 6. Germline CDR1 and CDR2: SQVTM and ANQGSEA. The CDR3 extends over 13 amino acids. The CDR3 DNA is TGCAGCGTAGGGGACAGGGGAAGGACTGAAGCTTTCTTT. Protein product: CSVGDRGRTEAFF. The full variable domain, its missing parts supplied by reference TRBV29-1 and TRBJ1-1, is SAVISQKPSRDICQRGTSLTIQCQVDSQVTMMFWYRQQPGQSLTLIATANQGSEATYESGFVIDKFPISRPNLTFSTLTVSNMSPEDSSIYLCSVGDRGRTEAFFGQGTRLTVV.

The chain joins TRBV5-1 to TRBJ1-1, with 12 bases lining up with TRBD1. After removal of 0 bases from V and 0 bases from J, the junction contained 6 bases not matched to a gene. Germline CDR1 SGHRS, CDR2 YFSETQ. This CDR3 is built from 18 residues. CDR3 DNA sequence: TGCGCCAGCAGCTTGGTAGGGACAGGGGGCTCTTTGAACACTGAAGCTTTCTTT. Its translation is CASSLVGTGGSLNTEAFF.

This clone was found a few times. This chain connects TRBV12-2 to TRBJ1-1. TRBV12-2 is a pseudogene locus. This CDR3 contains 12 residues. The chain's CDR3 is CASRLAAGGAFF. The CDR3 DNA reads as TGTGCAAGTCGCTTAGCGGCGGGGGGCGCTTTCTTT.

This sequence joins TRBV9 and TRBJ2-1; tentative D call: TRBD1 (6 bases). The CDR3 is 16 residues long. The V end lost 4 bases, the J end lost 8 bases, and 22 bases lay between the germline ends. Germline CDR1 reads SGDLS; CDR2 reads YYNGEE. DNA for the CDR3: TGTGCCAGCAGCCAGGGAAGGGGGATTCTAAGGGATGAGCAGTTCTTC. This translates into CASSQGRGILRDEQFF.

The V gene is TRBV4-3, the J gene TRBJ1-1; weak D call: TRBD1 (6 bases). Trimming shortened V by 6 bases and J by 1 base, and 12 bases separated the two germline ends. CDR1 and CDR2 (germline): LGHNA, YSLEER. This CDR3 has 14 amino acids. In DNA, the CDR3 is TGCGCCAGCAGTTTACAGGGAGAGAACACTGAAGCTTTCTTT. Residues: CASSLQGENTEAFF.

This clone was observed a few times. CDR3 nucleotides: TGTGCCAGCAGCTGGCGGTCAGACACCGGGGAGCTGTTTTTT. Amino acids: CASSWRSDTGELFF. This chain uses TRBV5-5 with TRBJ2-2; D is undetermined. The V gene lost 3 bases and the J gene lost 3 bases, with 9 bases spanning the gap. Germline CDR1 and CDR2: SGHKS and YYEKEE (reference sequence). This CDR3 has 14 residues.

The chain uses TRBV7-3 and TRBJ2-1; 7 bases are shared with TRBD2. The CDR3 consists of 15 residues. With 3 bases clipped from V and 8 bases from J, the junction kept 10 bases outside the gene matches. Germline V lookup: CDR1 SGHTA, CDR2 FQGTGA. The CDR3 sequence: CASSFRGELSDEQFF. Written as DNA, the CDR3 is TGTGCCAGCAGCTTCCGGGGGGAACTTTCCGATGAGCAGTTCTTC.

V gene TRBV7-2 combines with J gene TRBJ2-7, with TRBD2 identical over 9 bases. The CDR3 is made up of 15 amino acids. The germline gives CDR1 SGHTA, CDR2 FQGNSA. V shed 5 bases, J shed 6 bases, and the junction held 11 bases outside the gene matches. CDR3 sequence: CASSRRTSEALEQYF. For the CDR3, the DNA is TGTGCCAGCAGCCGCAGGACTAGCGAGGCGCTCGAGCAGTACTTC. The full variable domain, rest sourced from reference TRBV7-2 and TRBJ2-7, is GAGVSQSPSNKVTEKGKDVELRCDPISGHTALYWYRQSLGQGLEFLIYFQGNSAPDKSGLPSDRFSAERTGGSVSTLTIQRTQQEDSAVYLCASSRRTSEALEQYFGPGTRLTVT.

The chain couples TRBV5-4 to TRBJ2-1, with 7 bases fitting TRBD2. The trim removed 4 bases at V and 3 bases at J, leaving 7 bases unmatched. Germline values: CDR1 SGHNT, CDR2 YYREEE (reference sequence). This CDR3 is 15 amino acids long. The CDR3 loop is CASSKSGDHYNEQFF. CDR3 DNA: TGTGCCAGCAGCAAAAGCGGGGACCACTACAATGAGCAGTTCTTC.

The chain employs TRBV27 and TRBJ1-3; the D gene is possibly TRBD1 (6 bases). V shed 6 bases and J shed 2 bases, with 11 bases lying between them. Germline V gene lookup returns CDR1 MNHEY and CDR2 SMNVEV (reference sequence). There are 14 residues in the CDR3. CDR3 residues: CASSPRGAGNTIYF. The CDR3 DNA is TGTGCCAGCAGCCCCAGGGGTGCTGGAAACACCATATATTTT.

The chain couples TRBV20-1 to TRBJ2-1, with D tentatively TRBD2 (5 bases). The CDR3 extends over 11 amino acids. Trimming stripped 2 bases from V and 7 bases from J, with 6 bases between. Looked up from germline, CDR1 is DFQATT and CDR2 is SNEGSKA (reference sequence). The CDR3 DNA is TGCAGTGCTAGACCGGGGAATGAGCAGTTCTTC. Translated, it gives CSARPGNEQFF.

The chain combines TRBV6-1 with TRBJ2-3; 10 bases map to TRBD2. Trimming took 0 bases from V and 4 from J; bases not matched to a gene: 1. The CDR3 is 15 amino acids. Germline V gives CDR1 MNHNS, CDR2 SASEGT. In DNA, the CDR3 is TGTGCCAGCAGTGAAGCTAGCGGGGGGCCAGATACGCAGTATTTT. Its translation: CASSEASGGPDTQYF.

The chain couples TRBV7-9 to TRBJ2-7, with TRBD1 as a possible D gene (6 bases). The length of the CDR3 is 17 residues. V was trimmed by 4 bases and J by 1 base, leaving 20 bases between them. Germline-derived CDR1 and CDR2 are SEHNR and FQNEAQ (reference sequence). CDR3 region: CASSSPIQGDPSYEQYF. DNA for the CDR3: TGTGCCAGCAGCTCCCCCATACAGGGTGATCCGTCCTACGAGCAGTACTTC.

The chain uses TRBV7-2 and TRBJ1-2; perhaps TRBD1 as D (5 bases). Germline V CDR1 and CDR2: SGHTA, FQGNSA. This CDR3 has 18 amino acids. Deletions cut 5 bases from V and 3 bases from J, with 25 bases between. CDR3 sequence: CASSAHGEGPSLDYGYTF. CDR3 in DNA: TGTGCCAGCAGCGCGCACGGGGAGGGGCCCTCTTTAGACTATGGCTACACCTTC.

The V gene is TRBV30, the J gene TRBJ2-5; 7 bases agree with TRBD1. CDR3 length: 15 residues. Germline V CDR1 and CDR2: GTSNPN, SVGIG (reference sequence). J gave up 6 bases and V 0 bases, and 10 bases lay outside the gene matches. CDR3 loop: CAWSVALTGAQTQYF. The DNA for the CDR3 is TGTGCCTGGAGTGTCGCCCTTACAGGGGCCCAGACCCAGTACTTC.

J is TRBJ2-2 and V is TRBV2, with TRBD1 identical over 7 bases. The CDR3 runs to 14 residues. The germline CDR1 and CDR2 sequences are SNHLY and FYNNEI. After removal of 11 bases from V and 7 bases from J, the junction contained 13 bases not matched to a gene. CDR3 amino acids: CARRQGPRNGELFF. The CDR3 nucleotides read TGTGCCCGCCGACAGGGCCCTCGGAACGGGGAGCTGTTTTTT.

V gene TRBV5-6 combines with J gene TRBJ2-7, with D maybe TRBD2 (7 bases). Trimming left V 7 bases short and J 5 bases short, with 19 bases between. Germline-derived CDR1 and CDR2 are SGHDT and YYEEEE. The CDR3 runs to 14 residues. The chain's CDR3 is CASDGGQGRHEQYF. CDR3 nucleotide sequence: TGTGCCAGCGACGGGGGGCAGGGAAGGCACGAGCAGTACTTC.

With respect to this clone: Compared with germline, one end of the junction differs, possibly owing to a read error. V usage is TRBV6-1 and J usage is TRBJ1-1, with D possibly matching TRBD1 (5 bases). Germline assignment: CDR1 MNHNS and CDR2 SASEGT. The CDR3 has 15 amino acids. CDR3 DNA sequence: TGTGCCAGCAATGGTGGACGGGAGGGGAACACTGAAGCTTCCTTT. Its protein product is CASNGGREGNTEASF.

The rearrangement uses TRBV18 and TRBJ2-7; weak D call: TRBD1 (6 bases). With 4 bases removed from V and 3 bases from J, the gap between germline ends came to 13 bases. This CDR3 is 14 amino acids long. The V gene's germline CDR1 is KGHSH and CDR2 LQKENI. The DNA for the CDR3 is TGTGCCAGCTCACAGGGACAAATCCGCTACGAGCAGTACTTC. Encoded protein: CASSQGQIRYEQYF.

The chain couples TRBV7-9 to TRBJ2-7, with TRBD1 matching over 9 bases. The CDR3 covers 14 residues. Looked up from germline, CDR1 is SEHNR and CDR2 is FQNEAQ (reference sequence). The junction had 7 bases not matched to a gene; V was cut back by 5 bases and J by 5 bases. Written as DNA, the CDR3 is TGTGCCAGCAGCGTGGACAGGGGAAGGAACGAGCAGTACTTC. Translating it yields CASSVDRGRNEQYF.